This T cell receptor beta chain was sequenced during a study of response to subunit inactivated influenza vaccine. The germline V and J ends were trimmed by 6 bases and 0 bases, with 5 bases remaining between them. CDR3 length equals 12 residues. From germline, CDR1 is MNHEY and CDR2 SVGEGT. Whole-study results and caveats: The authors put forward the suggestion that each seasonal influenza vaccination may bring in only a limited number of new T cells.

Each CDR3 protein gets one entry after TCRdb re-called the RT-PCR reads with MiXCR. The data contain approximately 230,000 distinct CDR3 sequences, 12% of them seen just once; the ten biggest clones take up under 10%. This clonotype was counted many times. What it binds is not known. The origin of this receptor is a man aged 50-59 years who received an inactivated influenza vaccine. This sample comprised non-naive T cells sorted from PBMCs, obtained approximately 15 days before vaccination. The chain links TRBV6-2 or TRBV6-3 to TRBJ2-5, with unresolved D. The CDR3 sequence is CASSRDQETQYF. The CDR3 region has the DNA TGTGCCAGCAGCCGGGACCAAGAGACCCAGTACTTC.